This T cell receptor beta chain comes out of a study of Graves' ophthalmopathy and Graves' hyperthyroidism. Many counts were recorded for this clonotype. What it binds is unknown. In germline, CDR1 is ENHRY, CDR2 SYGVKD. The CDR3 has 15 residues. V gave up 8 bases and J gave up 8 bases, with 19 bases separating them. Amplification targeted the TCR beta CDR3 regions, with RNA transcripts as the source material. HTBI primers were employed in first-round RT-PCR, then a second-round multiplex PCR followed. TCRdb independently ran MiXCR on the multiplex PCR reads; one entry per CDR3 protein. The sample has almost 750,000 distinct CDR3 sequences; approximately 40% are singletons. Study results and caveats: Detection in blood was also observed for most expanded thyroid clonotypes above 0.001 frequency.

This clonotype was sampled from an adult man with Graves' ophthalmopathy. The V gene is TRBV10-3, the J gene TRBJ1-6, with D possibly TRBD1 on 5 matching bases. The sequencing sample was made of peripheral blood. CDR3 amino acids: CAIGWQGGPDSPLHF. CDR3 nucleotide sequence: TGTGCCATCGGGTGGCAGGGAGGGCCCGATTCACCCCTCCACTTT.